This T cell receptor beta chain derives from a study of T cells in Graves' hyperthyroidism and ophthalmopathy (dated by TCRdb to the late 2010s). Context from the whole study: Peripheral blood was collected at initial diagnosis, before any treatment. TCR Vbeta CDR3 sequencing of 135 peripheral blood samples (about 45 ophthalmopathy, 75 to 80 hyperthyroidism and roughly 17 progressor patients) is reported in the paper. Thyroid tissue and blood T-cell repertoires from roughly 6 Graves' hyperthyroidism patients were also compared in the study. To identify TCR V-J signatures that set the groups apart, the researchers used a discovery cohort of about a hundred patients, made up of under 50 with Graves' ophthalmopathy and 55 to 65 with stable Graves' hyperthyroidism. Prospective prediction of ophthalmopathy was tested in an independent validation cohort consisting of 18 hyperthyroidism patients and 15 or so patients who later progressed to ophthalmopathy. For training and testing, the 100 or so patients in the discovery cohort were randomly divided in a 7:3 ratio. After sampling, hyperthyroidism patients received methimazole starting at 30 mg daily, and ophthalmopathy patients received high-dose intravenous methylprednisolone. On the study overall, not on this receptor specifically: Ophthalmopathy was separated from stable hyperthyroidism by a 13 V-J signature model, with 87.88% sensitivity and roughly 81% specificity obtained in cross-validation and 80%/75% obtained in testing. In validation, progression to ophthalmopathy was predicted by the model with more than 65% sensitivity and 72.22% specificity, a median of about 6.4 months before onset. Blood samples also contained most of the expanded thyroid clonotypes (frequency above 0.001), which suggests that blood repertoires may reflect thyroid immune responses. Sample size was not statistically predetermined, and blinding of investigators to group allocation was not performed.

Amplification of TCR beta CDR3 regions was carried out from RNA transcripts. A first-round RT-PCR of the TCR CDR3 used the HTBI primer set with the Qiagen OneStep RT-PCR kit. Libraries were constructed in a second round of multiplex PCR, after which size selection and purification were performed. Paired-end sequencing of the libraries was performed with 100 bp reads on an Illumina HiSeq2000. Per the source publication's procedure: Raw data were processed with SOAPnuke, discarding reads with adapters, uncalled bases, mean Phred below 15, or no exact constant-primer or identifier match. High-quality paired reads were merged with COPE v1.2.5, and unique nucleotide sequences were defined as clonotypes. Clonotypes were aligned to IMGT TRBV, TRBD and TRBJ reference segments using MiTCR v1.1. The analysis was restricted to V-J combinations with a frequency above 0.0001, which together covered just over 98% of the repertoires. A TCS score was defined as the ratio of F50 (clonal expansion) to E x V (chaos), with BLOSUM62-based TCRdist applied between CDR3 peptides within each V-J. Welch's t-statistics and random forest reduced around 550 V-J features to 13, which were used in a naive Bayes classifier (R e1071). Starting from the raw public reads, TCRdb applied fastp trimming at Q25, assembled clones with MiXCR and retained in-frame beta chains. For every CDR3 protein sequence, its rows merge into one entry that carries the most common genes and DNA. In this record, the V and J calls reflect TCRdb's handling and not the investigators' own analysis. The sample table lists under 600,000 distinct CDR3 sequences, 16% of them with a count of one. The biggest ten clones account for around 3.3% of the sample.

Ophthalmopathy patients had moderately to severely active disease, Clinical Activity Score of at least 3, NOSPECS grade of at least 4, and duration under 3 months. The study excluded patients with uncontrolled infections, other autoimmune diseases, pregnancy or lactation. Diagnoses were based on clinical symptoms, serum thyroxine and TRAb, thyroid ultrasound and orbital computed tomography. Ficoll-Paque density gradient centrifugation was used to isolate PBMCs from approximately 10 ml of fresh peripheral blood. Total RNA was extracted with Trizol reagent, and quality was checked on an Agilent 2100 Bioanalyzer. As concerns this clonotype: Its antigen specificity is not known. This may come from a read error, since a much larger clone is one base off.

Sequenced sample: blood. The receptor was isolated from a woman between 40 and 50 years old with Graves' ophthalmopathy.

Here is the DNA: TGTGCCAGCAGCCAAAGCGTACTAGCGGGAATTAGCGCAGATACGCAGTATTTT. Its protein is CASSQSVLAGISADTQYF. The chain couples TRBV11-3 to TRBJ2-3; 10 bases in between match TRBD2. Trimming accounts for 5 bases at V and 4 bases at J, while the number of junction bases matched to no gene is 15. There are 18 amino acids in the CDR3, from cysteine to phenylalanine inclusive. The sequence is cut down to CDR3 DNA, 54 bases in frame from base 1. The germline V gene sets CDR1 to SGHNT and CDR2 to YENEEA.